Shown below are 26 T cell receptor beta chains from a single sample sequenced in a study of blood T cell repertoires in COVID-19. Assay: immunoSEQ multiplex PCR; the TCRdb copy retains only in-frame clones and omits some. The sample includes roughly 64,000 clones, around 66% of them seen just once. The sample was PBMCs or T cells enriched from blood (not recorded which). The receptors come from a woman aged 60-75 years who had been exposed to COVID-19.

The chain is built from TRBV19 and TRBJ1-2; D call uncertain. This CDR3 has 13 residues. CDR1 is LNHDA, CDR2 SQIVND, per germline (reference sequence). V was clipped by 7 bases and J by 5 bases, with 14 bases between them. In DNA form, the CDR3 reads TGTGCCAGTAAACCCGCCGTAGAGTATGGCTACACCTTC. Translating it yields CASKPAVEYGYTF.

A few counts support this clone. CDR3 sequence reads: CASSYSKARQETQYF. The CDR3 coding sequence is TGTGCCAGCAGTTACTCGAAAGCCAGGCAAGAGACCCAGTACTTC. The chain recombines TRBV6-6 with TRBJ2-5; D not resolved. The germline V and J ends were trimmed by 0 bases and 2 bases, with 10 bases remaining between them. The CDR3 length is 15 residues. Germline CDR1 and CDR2: MNHNY and SVGAGI (reference sequence).

The chain couples TRBV27 to TRBJ1-5; D unresolved. The ends were cut back, 9 bases at V and 4 bases at J, with 13 bases in the middle. The V gene's germline CDR1 is MNHEY and CDR2 SMNVEV (reference sequence). CDR3 length: 13 amino acids. The CDR3 protein is CASSGRENQPQHF. CDR3 DNA sequence: TGTGCCAGTTCGGGGAGGGAAAATCAGCCCCAGCATTTT.

This clone has a count of ten or more. V is TRBV7-8 and J is TRBJ2-7; D possibly corresponds to TRBD1 (5 bases). Trimming stripped 2 bases from V and 6 bases from J, with 14 bases between. Looked up from germline, CDR1 is SGHVS and CDR2 is FQNEAQ. The CDR3 covers 14 residues. The CDR3 reads CASSLNPRESEQYF. As DNA, the CDR3 is TGTGCCAGCAGCTTAAACCCCAGGGAAAGCGAGCAGTACTTC.

The chain couples TRBV2 to TRBJ1-2; no definite D call. CDR1 is SNHLY, CDR2 FYNNEI, per germline. The CDR3 has 13 residues. V was clipped by 6 bases and J by 4 bases, with 12 bases between them. In DNA, the CDR3 is TGTGCCAGCAGAGACAAGCACCCCTATGGCTACACCTTC. Translation gives CASRDKHPYGYTF.

The J gene is TRBJ2-3, the V gene TRBV19; 9 bases match TRBD1. CDR3 length: 12 residues. The junction had 4 bases not matched to a gene; V was cut back by 10 bases and J by 5 bases. Germline-derived CDR1 and CDR2 are LNHDA and SQIVND (reference sequence). The CDR3 loop reads CATGQGQDTQYF. CDR3 in DNA: TGTGCCACAGGACAGGGGCAAGATACGCAGTATTTT.

The J gene is TRBJ1-1, the V gene TRBV14; TRBD1 might be the D (5 bases). Looked up from germline, CDR1 is SGHDN and CDR2 is FVKESK. The length of the CDR3 is 14 residues. V was shortened by 0 bases and J by 4 bases, with 9 bases between the two germline ends. The CDR3 DNA sequence: TGTGCCAGCAGCCAAGAGGCAGGGATCACTGAAGCTTTCTTT. It is translated as CASSQEAGITEAFF.

The rearrangement joins TRBV21-1 to TRBJ1-4; TRBD1 is the table's D call, not checked against the DNA. TRBV21-1 is given as a pseudogene. This CDR3 spans 17 amino acids. The CDR3 DNA reads as TGTGCCAGCAGCAAAGTCGGCAGGGAATGGGGTAATGAAAAACTGTTTTTT. Amino acid sequence: CASSKVGREWGNEKLFF.

CDR3 amino acids: CASSYSTGGINYGYTF. The CDR3 DNA sequence: TGTGCCAGCAGTTACTCGACGGGGGGGATTAACTATGGCTACACCTTC. This rearrangement joins TRBV6-5 to TRBJ1-2, with D perhaps TRBD1 (5 bases). V was trimmed by 0 bases and J by 1 base, leaving 12 bases between them. In germline, CDR1 is MNHEY, CDR2 SVGAGI. The CDR3 runs 16 residues.

The V gene is TRBV24-1, the J gene TRBJ2-3; 10 bases map to TRBD2. Germline lookup yields CDR1 KGHDR and CDR2 SFDVKD. Trimming removed 5 bases from V and 0 bases from J; junction bases left unmatched: 4. The CDR3 sequence is 16 residues long. The CDR3: CATSGGTSESTDTQYF. The DNA of the CDR3 is TGTGCCACCAGTGGTGGGACTAGCGAAAGCACAGATACGCAGTATTTT.

The chain is built from TRBV6-6 and TRBJ1-5, with TRBD1 as a possible D gene (6 bases). Germline-derived CDR1 and CDR2 are MNHNY and SVGAGI (reference sequence). The CDR3 sequence is 13 residues long. V lost 7 bases, J lost 5 bases, and 12 bases lay in between. The CDR3 sequence: CASKGRGDQPQHF. In DNA form, the CDR3 reads TGTGCCAGCAAGGGGAGGGGGGATCAGCCCCAGCATTTT.

The rearrangement links TRBV30 to TRBJ1-6; D is undetermined. V was pared by 2 bases and J by 8 bases, with 10 bases between. CDR1 and CDR2 from the germline V gene are GTSNPN and SVGIG (reference sequence). The CDR3 is made up of 13 amino acids. The DNA for the CDR3 is TGTGCCTGGAGTCCAGGCTCATATTCACCCCTCCACTTT. It is translated as CAWSPGSYSPLHF.

This clone has more than one count but fewer than ten. The V call is TRBV6-5, the J call TRBJ2-7, with TRBD2 matching 7 bases. Germline V gives CDR1 MNHEY, CDR2 SVGAGI. The CDR3 consists of 15 residues. Trimming removed 5 bases from V and 7 bases from J; junction bases left unmatched: 14. CDR3 DNA sequence: TGTGCCAGCAGTACCAAAGCGGGACCCAGAGGGGAGCAGTACTTC. Its protein product is CASSTKAGPRGEQYF.

V is TRBV5-4 and J is TRBJ2-3; TRBD2 matches at 8 bases. V lost 4 bases and J lost 3; bases outside the gene matches: 7. The germline gives CDR1 SGHNT, CDR2 YYREEE (reference sequence). CDR3 length equals 15 residues. CDR3 region: CASSDPGLGTDTQYF. The CDR3 bases are TGTGCCAGCAGCGACCCGGGACTAGGGACAGATACGCAGTATTTT. The full variable domain, in which reference TRBV5-4 and TRBJ2-3 provide the parts outside the CDR3, is ETGVTQSPTHLIKTRGQQVTLRCSSQSGHNTVSWYQQALGQGPQFIFQYYREEENGRGNFPPRFSGLQFPNYSSELNVNALELDDSALYLCASSDPGLGTDTQYFGPGTRLTVL.

This clone was counted between two and nine times. The chain employs TRBV9 and TRBJ1-1, with 7 bases identical to TRBD1. The trim removed 6 bases at V and 0 bases at J, leaving 5 bases unmatched. Per germline, CDR1 SGDLS and CDR2 YYNGEE. This CDR3 is built from 14 residues. The CDR3 here is CASNRQGLNTEAFF. As DNA, the CDR3 is TGTGCCAGCAACCGACAGGGATTGAACACTGAAGCTTTCTTT.

The genes are TRBV28 and TRBJ2-7; maybe TRBD2 (6 bases). V was trimmed by 1 base and J by 6 bases, leaving 16 bases between them. This CDR3 is 15 amino acids long. Per germline, CDR1 MDHEN and CDR2 SYDVKM. This CDR3 is CASSLSLGRLREQYF. CDR3 DNA: TGTGCCAGCAGTTTATCCCTGGGGAGGCTCCGCGAGCAGTACTTC.

V and J are TRBV30 and TRBJ1-1; D call uncertain. V was trimmed by 0 bases and J by 5 bases, leaving 13 bases between them. CDR1 GTSNPN and CDR2 SVGIG come from the germline V gene (reference sequence). The CDR3 has 14 residues. CDR3 residues: CAWSVRRITTEAFF. The DNA for the CDR3 is TGTGCCTGGAGTGTACGCAGAATAACAACTGAAGCTTTCTTT.

J is TRBJ2-7 and V is TRBV5-4, with D perhaps TRBD1 (6 bases). From germline, CDR1 is SGHNT and CDR2 YYREEE (reference sequence). The CDR3 is 13 residues long. Deletions cut 6 bases from V and 6 bases from J, with 16 bases between. DNA for the CDR3: TGTGCCAGCATCGAAAACAGGGCGAGCGAGCAGTACTTC. Protein product: CASIENRASEQYF.

The CDR3 sequence: CASSPPGQNNYGYTF. CDR3 bases: TGTGCCAGCAGCCCCCCGGGACAGAATAACTATGGCTACACCTTC. J is TRBJ1-2 and V is TRBV3-1 (or the pseudogene TRBV3-2); 7 bases match TRBD1. The V segment lost 4 bases and the J segment 1 base; nucleotides outside the gene matches: 6. The CDR3 is 15 residues long. CDR1 and CDR2 from the germline V gene are LGHDT and YNNKEL (reference sequence).

This chain uses TRBV15 with TRBJ2-1; D ambiguous. Germline CDR1 LNHNV, CDR2 YYDKDF (reference sequence). The CDR3 is 12 amino acids. V dropped 2 bases and J dropped 9 bases, with 8 bases sitting between them. CDR3 nucleotide sequence: TGTGCCACCAGCAGACCGTTGAGTGAGCAGTTCTTC. Translated: CATSRPLSEQFF.

This clone appeared many times. The J gene is TRBJ2-7, the V gene TRBV5-1, with 7 bases fitting TRBD2. Per germline, CDR1 SGHRS and CDR2 YFSETQ. The CDR3 length is 14 residues. The J segment lost 2 bases and the V segment lost 5 bases, leaving 7 bases of the junction unmatched. CDR3 DNA sequence: TGCGCCAGCAGAACTGGGGGGGTTACCTACGAGCAGTACTTC. Residues: CASRTGGVTYEQYF.

This clone was picked up one time. V gene TRBV2 combines with J gene TRBJ2-7; TRBD2 agrees at 8 bases. Germline V lookup: CDR1 SNHLY, CDR2 FYNNEI. V shed 7 bases, J shed 6 bases, and the junction held 5 bases outside the gene matches. The CDR3 has 12 amino acids. Written as DNA, the CDR3 is TGTGCCAGCACGGGGGGGAATGGCGAGCAGTACTTC. It encodes CASTGGNGEQYF.

The chain is built from TRBV5-4 and TRBJ1-1; TRBD1 matches at 9 bases. The junction had 9 bases not matched to a gene; V was cut back by 4 bases and J by 5 bases. Per the germline V gene, CDR1 is SGHNT and CDR2 is YYREEE (reference sequence). The CDR3 is 15 amino acids. The CDR3 sequence is CASSQTGGWWTEAFF. The CDR3 DNA reads TGTGCCAGCAGCCAAACAGGGGGCTGGTGGACTGAAGCTTTCTTT. Drawing the rest from reference TRBV5-4 and TRBJ1-1, the complete variable domain is ETGVTQSPTHLIKTRGQQVTLRCSSQSGHNTVSWYQQALGQGPQFIFQYYREEENGRGNFPPRFSGLQFPNYSSELNVNALELDDSALYLCASSQTGGWWTEAFFGQGTRLTVV.

This clone occurred once. V is TRBV7-8 and J is TRBJ2-4; TRBD1 might be the D (6 bases). Trimming cost V 2 bases and J 3 bases, with 11 bases left between them. The CDR3 consists of 15 residues. Germline CDR1 and CDR2: SGHVS and FQNEAQ. Here the CDR3 reads CASSLKTGLKNIQYF. The CDR3 DNA is TGTGCCAGCAGCTTAAAGACAGGTCTCAAAAACATTCAGTACTTC.

This clone was counted a single time. The chain links TRBV3-1 (or the pseudogene TRBV3-2) to TRBJ2-7; 7 nucleotides align to TRBD1. V trimming: 4 bases; J trimming: 5 bases; junction bases outside the gene matches: 5. Looked up from germline, CDR1 is LGHDT and CDR2 is YNNKEL (reference sequence). This CDR3 contains 13 residues. CDR3 region: CASSPTGNNEQYF. The CDR3 nucleotides are TGTGCCAGCAGCCCGACAGGGAACAACGAGCAGTACTTC.

V is TRBV6-6 and J is TRBJ2-1; 10 bases are a match to TRBD1. Germline V gene sequence: CDR1 MNHNY, CDR2 SVGAGI (reference sequence). This CDR3 region has 14 residues. Trimming took 2 bases from V and 9 from J; bases not matched to a gene: 4. The CDR3 loop is CASSYTDRGLEQFF. Written as DNA, the CDR3 is TGTGCCAGCAGTTACACCGACAGGGGGCTTGAGCAGTTCTTC.